This is a list of T cell receptor beta chains from one sample in a study of cytomegalovirus exposure and HLA in healthy donors. Measured with immunoSEQ multiplex PCR; TCRdb has only the in-frame clones, and not every one. The sample has 85,000 to 130,000 clones; about two thirds are singletons. Sequencing was performed on PBMCs. These receptors were collected from a female donor in good health and CMV-seronegative. Each CDR3 is given with its conserved first and last residue. D genes are given only for firm matches. Some rows mark clone size as missing; the rest say once, few, many or name a class of expanded clone.

TRBD2	TRBV28	TRBJ2-3	-	CASSLLAGAQYF	TGTGCCAGCAGTTTATTAGCGGGGGCGCAGTATTTT
TRBD2	TRBV7-3	TRBJ2-1	-	CASSLIAGVKAGEQFF	TGTGCCAGCAGCTTAATCGCGGGAGTAAAAGCAGGTGAGCAGTTCTTC
-	TRBV30	TRBJ1-1	-	CAWRAGVNTEAFF	TGTGCCTGGAGGGCAGGCGTGAACACTGAAGCTTTCTTT
-	TRBV5-1	TRBJ2-7	-	CASSRAGQQAAEGYEQYF	TGCGCCAGCAGCAGAGCGGGACAACAAGCGGCGGAGGGGTACGAGCAGTACTTC
-	TRBV6-5	TRBJ1-1	few	CASSYSRGRTEAFF	TGTGCCAGCAGTTACTCCCGGGGTAGGACTGAAGCTTTCTTT
-	TRBV6-1	TRBJ1-1	-	CARGQGTEAFF	TGTGCCAGGGGTCAGGGGACTGAAGCTTTCTTT
-	TRBV7-2	TRBJ2-3	-	CASSLAATDTQYF	TGTGCCAGCAGCTTAGCGGCCACAGATACGCAGTATTTT
-	TRBV28	TRBJ2-5	-	CASSLLGRVETQYF	TGTGCCAGCAGTTTACTAGGGCGGGTAGAGACCCAGTACTTC
-	TRBV19	TRBJ1-5	-	CASSSHVGTGTLDF	-
TRBD2	TRBV5-1	TRBJ2-5	-	CASSWSGGKYQETQYF	TGCGCCAGCAGCTGGAGCGGGGGCAAGTACCAAGAGACCCAGTACTTC
-	TRBV7-9	TRBJ2-6	-	CASSLLSGGANVLTF	TGTGCCAGCAGCTTGTTGAGCGGTGGGGCCAACGTCCTGACTTTC
TRBD1	TRBV5-5	TRBJ1-2	-	CASRGTGTYGYTF	TGTGCCAGCAGAGGGACAGGTACCTATGGCTACACCTTC
TRBD2	TRBV5-6	TRBJ2-7	few	CASSWSPAGVQEQYF	TGTGCCAGCAGCTGGAGCCCAGCGGGAGTTCAGGAGCAGTACTTC
TRBD1	TRBV6-6	TRBJ1-4	-	CASSYSFQGAEKLFF	TGTGCCAGCAGTTACTCGTTCCAGGGGGCCGAAAAACTGTTTTTT
TRBD2	TRBV10-1	TRBJ2-3	-	CASSDHSGRSSDTQYF	TGCGCCAGCAGTGATCATAGCGGGAGAAGCTCAGATACGCAGTATTTT
-	TRBV5-1	TRBJ2-3	-	CASRYDSTDTQYF	TGCGCCAGCAGGTATGACTCCACAGATACGCAGTATTTT
-	TRBV7-2	TRBJ2-7	few	CASSLQGSPYEQYF	TGTGCCAGCAGCTTACAGGGTTCGCCCTACGAGCAGTACTTC
-	TRBV9	TRBJ1-4	-	CASSVDDSAKLFF	TGTGCCAGCAGCGTAGATGACAGCGCAAAACTGTTTTTT
-	TRBV6-1	TRBJ1-2	-	CASGAAYGYTF	TGTGCCAGCGGGGCGGCATATGGCTACACCTTC
-	TRBV13	TRBJ2-5	-	CASSAPPSEVGQETQYF	TGTGCCAGCAGCGCCCCCCCATCAGAGGTCGGCCAAGAGACCCAGTACTTC
TRBD2	TRBV5-5	TRBJ2-2	many	CASRIAGTNTGELFF	TGTGCCAGCAGAATAGCGGGCACGAACACCGGGGAGCTGTTTTTT
TRBD1	TRBV5-1	TRBJ1-5	-	CASSFGTGGKNQPQHF	TGCGCCAGCAGCTTCGGGACAGGGGGGAAGAATCAGCCCCAGCATTTT
-	TRBV27	TRBJ2-7	-	CASSLARGRYEQYF	TGTGCCAGCAGTTTGGCCAGGGGTCGATACGAGCAGTACTTC
TRBD2	TRBV7-3	TRBJ2-1	-	CASSYSGLAGGLNEQFF	TGTGCCAGCAGCTATTCCGGACTAGCGGGAGGGCTAAATGAGCAGTTCTTC
-	TRBV5-4	TRBJ2-5	few	CASSNRVEETQYF	TGTGCCAGCAGCAACAGGGTAGAAGAGACCCAGTACTTC
TRBD2	TRBV5-1	TRBJ2-5	-	CASSLLPSGSQETQYF	TGCGCCAGCAGCTTGTTACCTAGCGGGAGCCAAGAGACCCAGTACTTC
-	TRBV2	TRBJ2-5	-	CASSGGAQYF	TGTGCCAGCAGTGGGGGGGCCCAGTACTTC
TRBD1	TRBV2	TRBJ2-6	-	CASKGQNSGANVLTF	TGTGCCAGCAAGGGACAGAATTCTGGGGCCAACGTCCTGACTTTC
-	TRBV18	TRBJ1-1	-	CASSRKQGGEAFF	TGTGCCAGCTCAAGAAAACAGGGCGGCGAAGCTTTCTTT
-	TRBV5-1	TRBJ2-7	-	CASSPLRRVSKVVEQYF	TGCGCCAGCAGCCCACTTCGGCGGGTTTCAAAAGTCGTCGAGCAGTACTTC
-	TRBV27	TRBJ1-1	-	CASSLRRGFEAFF	TGTGCCAGCAGTTTAAGGAGGGGCTTTGAAGCTTTCTTT
TRBD2	TRBV9	TRBJ2-1	-	CASSPGLAGGGSYNEQFF	TGTGCCAGCAGCCCGGGACTAGCGGGAGGAGGCTCCTACAATGAGCAGTTCTTC
-	TRBV6-6	TRBJ2-7	-	CASSYAQVEQYF	TGTGCCAGCAGTTATGCCCAGGTGGAGCAGTACTTC
TRBD1	TRBV10-1	TRBJ1-4	few	CASNLRDRGYRYNEKLFF	TGCGCCAGCAACCTCCGGGACAGGGGCTATCGTTATAATGAAAAACTGTTTTTT
-	TRBV6-6	TRBJ2-1	-	CASSYSEYNEQFF	TGTGCCAGCAGTTACTCTGAGTACAATGAGCAGTTCTTC
TRBD2	TRBV5-4	TRBJ2-7	once	CASSQMTSGSYEQYF	TGTGCCAGCAGCCAAATGACTAGCGGGAGCTACGAGCAGTACTTC
TRBD2	TRBV9	TRBJ2-1	-	CASSASGSEQFF	TGTGCCAGCAGCGCTAGCGGGAGTGAGCAGTTCTTC
TRBD2	TRBV10-2	TRBJ2-3	-	CASFEWGGSTDTQYF	TGCGCCAGCTTTGAGTGGGGGGGTAGCACAGATACGCAGTATTTT
-	TRBV15	TRBJ1-3	-	CATSKGGTGNTIYF	TGTGCCACCAGCAAGGGGGGGACTGGAAACACCATATATTTT
-	TRBV27	TRBJ1-1	-	CASSPQGRASEAFF	TGTGCCAGCAGCCCACAGGGAAGGGCCTCCGAAGCTTTCTTT
-	TRBV20-1	TRBJ2-5	-	CSAANEETQYF	TGCAGTGCCGCGAATGAGGAGACCCAGTACTTC
-	TRBV4-1	TRBJ2-6	once	CASGGWPGANVLTF	TGCGCCAGCGGCGGGTGGCCTGGGGCCAACGTCCTGACTTTC